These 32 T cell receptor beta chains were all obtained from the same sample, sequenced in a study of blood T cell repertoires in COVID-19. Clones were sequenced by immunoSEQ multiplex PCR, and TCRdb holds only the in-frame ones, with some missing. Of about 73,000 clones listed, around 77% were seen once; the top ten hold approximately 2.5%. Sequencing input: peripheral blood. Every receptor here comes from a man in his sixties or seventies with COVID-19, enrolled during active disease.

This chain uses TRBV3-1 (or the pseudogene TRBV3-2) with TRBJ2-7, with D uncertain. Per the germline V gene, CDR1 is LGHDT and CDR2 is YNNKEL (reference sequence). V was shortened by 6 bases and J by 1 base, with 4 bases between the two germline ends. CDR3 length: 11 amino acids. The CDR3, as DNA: TGTGCCAGCAGTTCGTCCTACGAGCAGTACTTC. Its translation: CASSSSYEQYF.

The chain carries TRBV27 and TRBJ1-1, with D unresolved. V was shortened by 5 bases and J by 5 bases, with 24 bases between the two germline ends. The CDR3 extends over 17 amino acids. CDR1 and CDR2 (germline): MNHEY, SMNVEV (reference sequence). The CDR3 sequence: CASSPRTPDGRKTEAFF. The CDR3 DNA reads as TGTGCCAGCAGTCCCCGCACGCCCGACGGGAGGAAGACTGAAGCTTTCTTT.

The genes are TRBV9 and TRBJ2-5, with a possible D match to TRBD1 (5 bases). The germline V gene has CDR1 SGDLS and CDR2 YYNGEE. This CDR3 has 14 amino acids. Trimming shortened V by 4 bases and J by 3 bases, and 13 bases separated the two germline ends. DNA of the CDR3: TGTGCCAGCAGCCCCCAACAAGGGGAAGAGACCCAGTACTTC. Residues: CASSPQQGEETQYF.

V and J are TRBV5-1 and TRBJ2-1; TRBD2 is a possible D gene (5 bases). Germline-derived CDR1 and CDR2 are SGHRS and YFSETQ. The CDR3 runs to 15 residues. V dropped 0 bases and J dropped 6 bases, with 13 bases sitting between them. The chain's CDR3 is CASSLVRADSNEQFF. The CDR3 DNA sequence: TGCGCCAGCAGCTTGGTGAGGGCGGACTCCAATGAGCAGTTCTTC. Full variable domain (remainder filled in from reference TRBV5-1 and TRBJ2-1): KAGVTQTPRYLIKTRGQQVTLSCSPISGHRSVSWYQQTPGQGLQFLFEYFSETQRNKGNFPGRFSGRQFSNSRSEMNVSTLELGDSALYLCASSLVRADSNEQFFGPGTRLTVL.

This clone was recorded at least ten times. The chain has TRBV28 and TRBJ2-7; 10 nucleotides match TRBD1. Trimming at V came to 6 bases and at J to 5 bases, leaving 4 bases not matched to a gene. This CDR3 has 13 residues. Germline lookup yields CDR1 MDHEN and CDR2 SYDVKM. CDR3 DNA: TGTGCCAGCAGGGACAGGGGGAAACACGAGCAGTACTTC. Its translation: CASRDRGKHEQYF.

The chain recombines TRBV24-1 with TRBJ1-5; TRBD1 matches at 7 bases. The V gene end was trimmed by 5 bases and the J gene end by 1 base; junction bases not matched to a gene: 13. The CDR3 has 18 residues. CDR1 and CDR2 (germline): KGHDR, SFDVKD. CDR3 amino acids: CATSATGQIPGSNQPQHF. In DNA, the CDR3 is TGTGCCACCAGTGCAACGGGACAGATCCCTGGGAGCAATCAGCCCCAGCATTTT.

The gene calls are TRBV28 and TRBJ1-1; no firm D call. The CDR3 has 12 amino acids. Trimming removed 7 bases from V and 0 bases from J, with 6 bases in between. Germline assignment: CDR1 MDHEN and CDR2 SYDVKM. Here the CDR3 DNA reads TGTGCCAGCACGACACTGAACACTGAAGCTTTCTTT. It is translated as CASTTLNTEAFF.

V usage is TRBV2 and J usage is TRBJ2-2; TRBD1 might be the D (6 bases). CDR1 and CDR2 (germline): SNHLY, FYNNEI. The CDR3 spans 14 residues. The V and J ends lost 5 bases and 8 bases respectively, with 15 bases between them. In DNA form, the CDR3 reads TGTGCCAGCAGTTCGGCAGGGGTTTCAGGGGAGCTGTTTTTT. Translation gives CASSSAGVSGELFF.

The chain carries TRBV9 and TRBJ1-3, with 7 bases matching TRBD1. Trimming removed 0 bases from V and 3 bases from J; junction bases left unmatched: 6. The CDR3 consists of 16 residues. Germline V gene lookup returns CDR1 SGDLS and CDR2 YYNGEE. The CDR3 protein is CASSVGSGGFGNTIYF. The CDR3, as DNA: TGTGCCAGCAGCGTAGGCTCAGGGGGATTTGGAAACACCATATATTTT.

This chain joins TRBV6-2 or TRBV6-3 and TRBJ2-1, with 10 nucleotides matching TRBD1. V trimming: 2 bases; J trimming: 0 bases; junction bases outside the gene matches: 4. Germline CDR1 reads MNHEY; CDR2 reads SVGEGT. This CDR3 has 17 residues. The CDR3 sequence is CASSYGQGVFSYNEQFF. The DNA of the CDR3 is TGTGCCAGCAGTTACGGACAGGGGGTCTTCTCCTACAATGAGCAGTTCTTC.

The DNA of the CDR3 is TGTGCCAGCAGTGAGGTGGCGGACTCCTACGAGCAGTACTTC. Protein sequence: CASSEVADSYEQYF. This chain uses TRBV6-1 with TRBJ2-7, with unresolved D. Per germline, CDR1 MNHNS and CDR2 SASEGT. Deletions cut 3 bases from V and 0 bases from J, with 9 bases between. The CDR3 is 14 amino acids.

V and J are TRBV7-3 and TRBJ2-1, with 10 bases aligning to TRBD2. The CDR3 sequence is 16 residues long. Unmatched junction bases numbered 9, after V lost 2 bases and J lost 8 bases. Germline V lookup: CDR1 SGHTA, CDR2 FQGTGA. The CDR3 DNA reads TGTGCCAGCAGCTTAGAACTAGCGGGACCGAGTGATGAGCAGTTCTTC. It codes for CASSLELAGPSDEQFF.

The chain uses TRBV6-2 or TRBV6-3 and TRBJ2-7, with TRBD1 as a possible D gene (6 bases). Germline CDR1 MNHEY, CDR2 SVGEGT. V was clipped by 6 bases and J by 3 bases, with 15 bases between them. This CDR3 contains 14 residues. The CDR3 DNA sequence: TGTGCCAGCAGCCGTGCCGGACAGTACTACGAGCAGTACTTC. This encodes CASSRAGQYYEQYF.

The CDR3 loop is CASSPGGGEVEQYF. CDR3 sequence (DNA): TGCGCCAGCAGCCCCGGCGGAGGGGAGGTCGAGCAGTACTTC. The gene calls are TRBV23-1 and TRBJ2-7; perhaps TRBD2 as D (6 bases). TRBV23-1 has ORF status, its function being uncertain. This CDR3 spans 14 amino acids. The V gene lost 6 bases and the J gene lost 6 bases, with 18 bases spanning the gap.

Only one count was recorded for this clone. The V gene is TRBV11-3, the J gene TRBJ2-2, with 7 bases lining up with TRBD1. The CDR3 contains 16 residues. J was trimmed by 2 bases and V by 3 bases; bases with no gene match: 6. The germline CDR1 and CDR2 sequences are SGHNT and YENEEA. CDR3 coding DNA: TGTGCCAGCAGCTTCCAAGGGGGCCCAAACACCGGGGAGCTGTTTTTT. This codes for CASSFQGGPNTGELFF.

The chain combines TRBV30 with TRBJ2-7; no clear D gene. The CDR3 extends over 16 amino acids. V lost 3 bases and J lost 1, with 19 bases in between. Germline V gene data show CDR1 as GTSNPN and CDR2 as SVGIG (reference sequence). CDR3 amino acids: CAWRRFGGGSSYEQYF. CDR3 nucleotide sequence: TGTGCCTGGAGGAGGTTTGGCGGTGGTTCATCCTACGAGCAGTACTTC. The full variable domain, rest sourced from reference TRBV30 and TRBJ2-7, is SQTIHQWPATLVQPVGSPLSLECTVEGTSNPNLYWYRQAAGRGLQLLFYSVGIGQISSEVPQNLSASRPQDRQFILSSKKLLLSDSGFYLCAWRRFGGGSSYEQYFGPGTRLTVT.

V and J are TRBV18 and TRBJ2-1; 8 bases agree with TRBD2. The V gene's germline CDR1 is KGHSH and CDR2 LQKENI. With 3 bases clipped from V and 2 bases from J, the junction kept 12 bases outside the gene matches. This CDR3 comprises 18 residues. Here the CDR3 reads CASSPTTSTSGPYNEQFF. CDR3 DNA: TGTGCCAGCTCACCCACCACTTCTACTAGCGGACCCTACAATGAGCAGTTCTTC.

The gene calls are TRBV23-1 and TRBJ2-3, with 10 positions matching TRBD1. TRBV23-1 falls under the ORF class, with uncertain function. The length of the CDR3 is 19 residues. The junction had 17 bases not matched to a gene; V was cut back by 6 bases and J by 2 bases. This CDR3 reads CASSLPGQGPLAVTDTQYF. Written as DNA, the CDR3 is TGCGCCAGCAGCCTTCCGGGACAGGGGCCTCTTGCAGTCACAGATACGCAGTATTTT.

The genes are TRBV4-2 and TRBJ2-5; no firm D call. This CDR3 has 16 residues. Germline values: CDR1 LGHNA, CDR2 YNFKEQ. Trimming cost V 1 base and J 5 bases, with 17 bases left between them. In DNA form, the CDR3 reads TGTGCCAGCAGCCAAGCCCGACTGCGGAGTTATGAGACCCAGTACTTC. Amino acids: CASSQARLRSYETQYF.

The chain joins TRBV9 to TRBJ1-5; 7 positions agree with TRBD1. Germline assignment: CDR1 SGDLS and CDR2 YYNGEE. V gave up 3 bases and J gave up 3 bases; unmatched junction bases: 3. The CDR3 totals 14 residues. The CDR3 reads CASSAGTVNQPQHF. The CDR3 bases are TGTGCCAGCAGCGCCGGGACAGTCAATCAGCCCCAGCATTTT.

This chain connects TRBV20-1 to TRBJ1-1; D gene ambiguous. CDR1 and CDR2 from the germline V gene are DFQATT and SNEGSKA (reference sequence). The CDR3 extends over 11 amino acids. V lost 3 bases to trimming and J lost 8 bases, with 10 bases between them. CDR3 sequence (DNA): TGCAGTGCTAGTCTGAGGCGAGAAGCTTTCTTT. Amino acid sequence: CSASLRREAFF.

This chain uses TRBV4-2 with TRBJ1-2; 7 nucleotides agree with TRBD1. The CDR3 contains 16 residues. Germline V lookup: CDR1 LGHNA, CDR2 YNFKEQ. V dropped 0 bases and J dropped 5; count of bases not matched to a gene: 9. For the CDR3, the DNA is TGTGCCAGCAGCCAAGAGGTCAGGGACAGAACTTATGGCTACACCTTC. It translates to CASSQEVRDRTYGYTF.

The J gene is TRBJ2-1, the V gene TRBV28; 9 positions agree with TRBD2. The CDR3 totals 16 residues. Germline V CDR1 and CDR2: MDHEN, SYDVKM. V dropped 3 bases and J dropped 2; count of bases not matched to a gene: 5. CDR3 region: CASSFGGRVTYNEQFF. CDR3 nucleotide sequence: TGTGCCAGCAGTTTCGGCGGGAGGGTCACCTACAATGAGCAGTTCTTC.

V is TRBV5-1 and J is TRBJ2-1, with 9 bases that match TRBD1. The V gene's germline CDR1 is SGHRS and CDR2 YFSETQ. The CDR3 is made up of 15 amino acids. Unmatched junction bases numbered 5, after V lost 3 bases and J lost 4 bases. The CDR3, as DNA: TGCGCCAGCAGCTCACAGGGGGCGCGTTACAATGAGCAGTTCTTC. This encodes CASSSQGARYNEQFF.

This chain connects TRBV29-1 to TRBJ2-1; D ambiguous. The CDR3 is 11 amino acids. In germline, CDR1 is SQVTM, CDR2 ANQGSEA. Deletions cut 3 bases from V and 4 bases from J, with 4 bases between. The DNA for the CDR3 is TGCAGCGTTGACGGGTACAATGAGCAGTTCTTC. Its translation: CSVDGYNEQFF.

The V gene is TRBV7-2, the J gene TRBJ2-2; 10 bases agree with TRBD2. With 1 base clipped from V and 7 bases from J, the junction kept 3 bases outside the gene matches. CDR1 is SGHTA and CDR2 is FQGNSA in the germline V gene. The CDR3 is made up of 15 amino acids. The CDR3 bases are TGTGCCAGCAGCTTAGGGGGACTAGCGAGCGGGGAGCTGTTTTTT. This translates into CASSLGGLASGELFF.

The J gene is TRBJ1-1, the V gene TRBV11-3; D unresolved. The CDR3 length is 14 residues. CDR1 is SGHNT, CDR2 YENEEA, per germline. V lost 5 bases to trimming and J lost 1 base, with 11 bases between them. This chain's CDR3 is CASSQSGTNTEAFF. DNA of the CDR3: TGTGCCAGCAGCCAATCGGGAACGAACACTGAAGCTTTCTTT.

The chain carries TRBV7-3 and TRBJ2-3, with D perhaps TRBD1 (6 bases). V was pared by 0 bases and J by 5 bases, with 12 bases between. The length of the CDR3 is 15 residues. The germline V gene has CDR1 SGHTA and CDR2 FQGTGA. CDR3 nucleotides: TGTGCCAGCAGCTTAACGGGTCAGGGGCAAGATACGCAGTATTTT. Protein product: CASSLTGQGQDTQYF.

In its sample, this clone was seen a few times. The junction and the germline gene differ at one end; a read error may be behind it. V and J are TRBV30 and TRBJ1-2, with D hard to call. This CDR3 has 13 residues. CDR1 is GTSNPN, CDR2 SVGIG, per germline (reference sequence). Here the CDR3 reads CAWSDGFSGNTFF. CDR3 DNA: TGTGCCTGGAGTGACGGATTCTCCGGGAATACCTTCTTC.

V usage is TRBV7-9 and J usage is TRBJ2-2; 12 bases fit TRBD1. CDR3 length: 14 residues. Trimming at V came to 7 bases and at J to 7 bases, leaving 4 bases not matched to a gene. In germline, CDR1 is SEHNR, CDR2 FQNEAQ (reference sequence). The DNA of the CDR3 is TGTGCCAGCACGGGACAGGGGGCGCGCGGGGAGCTGTTTTTT. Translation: CASTGQGARGELFF.

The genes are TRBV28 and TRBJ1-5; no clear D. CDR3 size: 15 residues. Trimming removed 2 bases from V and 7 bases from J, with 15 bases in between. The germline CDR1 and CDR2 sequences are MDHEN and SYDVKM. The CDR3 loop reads CASSLGDIRSQPQHF. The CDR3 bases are TGTGCCAGCAGTTTAGGTGACATTAGGTCGCAGCCCCAGCATTTT. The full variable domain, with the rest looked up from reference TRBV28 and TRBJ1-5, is DVKVTQSSRYLVKRTGEKVFLECVQDMDHENMFWYRQDPGLGLRLIYFSYDVKMKEKGDIPEGYSVSREKKERFSLILESASTNQTSMYLCASSLGDIRSQPQHFGDGTRLSIL.

The CDR3 nucleotides read TGCAGCCAAACTATAGCTGGGCGGGCCACTGAAGCTTTCTTT. This codes for CSQTIAGRATEAFF. The rearrangement uses TRBV29-1 and TRBJ1-1; D not resolved. V was shortened by 8 bases and J by 4 bases, with 20 bases between the two germline ends. This CDR3 is 14 amino acids long. Germline CDR1 SQVTM, CDR2 ANQGSEA.